This is a list of T cell receptor beta chains from one sample in a study of OX40 agonist ivuxolimab in advanced cancers. The repertoire was sequenced with immunoSEQ multiplex PCR; TCRdb's copy has only in-frame clones and lacks some. This sample has tens of thousands of clones, with about 86% found just once. The sample consisted of CD4+ or CD8+ T cells sorted from blood, taken in a trial of the OX40 agonist ivuxolimab. The receptor source for this set is an adult with an advanced solid tumor such as melanoma, head and neck, liver or kidney cancer. Both conserved end residues are part of each CDR3. The D gene is left open where the match is weak. Clone sizes are given selectively: once, few, many, or a class where the clone is expanded.

CDR3aa | CDR3nt | abundance | j_gene | v_gene | d_gene
CASSPGTGTGNTIYF | TGTGCCAGCAGCCCCGGGACAGGGACTGGAAACACCATATATTTT | . | TRBJ1-3 | TRBV5-5 | TRBD1
CACHRSGQETQYF | TGCGCCTGCCACAGGAGTGGGCAAGAGACCCAGTACTTC | once | TRBJ2-5 | TRBV10-1 | .
CASSPANDGYTF | TGCGCCAGCAGCCCGGCTAACGATGGCTACACCTTC | once | TRBJ1-2 | TRBV5-1 | .
CASSPPPRETEAFF | TGTGCCAGCAGCCCACCCCCTCGGGAGACTGAAGCTTTCTTT | . | TRBJ1-1 | TRBV28 | .
CASSAGQTGNTIYF | TGTGCCAGCAGCGCCGGGCAGACTGGAAACACCATATATTTT | . | TRBJ1-3 | TRBV2 | .
CASSVGGGGQETQYF | TGTGCTAGCAGCGTAGGTGGGGGGGGTCAAGAGACCCAGTACTTC | . | TRBJ2-5 | TRBV7-7 | TRBD2
CASSRRQELYGYTF | TGTGCCAGCAGCCGAAGACAGGAGCTCTATGGCTACACCTTC | many | TRBJ1-2 | TRBV28 | .
CASSLVGGSADTQYF | TGTGCCAGCAGCTTAGTCGGGGGAAGCGCAGATACGCAGTATTTT | . | TRBJ2-3 | TRBV7-9 | .
CASSLDGENTEAFF | TGCGCCAGCAGCTTGGATGGAGAGAACACTGAAGCTTTCTTT | once | TRBJ1-1 | TRBV5-1 | .
CASSRAAGGYNEQFF | TGCGCCAGCAGCCGAGCAGCGGGAGGGTATAATGAGCAGTTCTTC | . | TRBJ2-1 | TRBV4-1 | TRBD2
CASSPQVNSGNTIYF | TGCGCCAGCAGCCCACAGGTTAACTCTGGAAACACCATATATTTT | few | TRBJ1-3 | TRBV5-1 | .
CASSLPANTGELFF | TGCGCCAGCAGCTTGCCCGCGAACACCGGGGAGCTGTTTTTT | . | TRBJ2-2 | TRBV5-1 | .
CASSTLQGSYEQYF | TGTGCCAGCAGTACACTACAGGGCTCCTACGAGCAGTACTTC | . | TRBJ2-7 | TRBV11-2 | .
CASRASQVPSTDTQYF | TGTGCCAGCAGGGCGTCGCAAGTGCCATCCACAGATACGCAGTATTTT | . | TRBJ2-3 | TRBV2 | .
CASTRSGRGELFF | TGTGCCAGTACCCGTAGCGGGAGGGGGGAGCTGTTTTTT | . | TRBJ2-2 | TRBV19 | TRBD2
CASSIMSIQPQHF | TGTGCCAGTAGTATAATGTCGATTCAGCCCCAGCATTTT | . | TRBJ1-5 | TRBV19 | .
CASTRGTSGTTSYEQYF | TGTGCCAGCACCCGGGGAACTAGCGGGACTACTTCCTACGAGCAGTACTTC | . | TRBJ2-7 | TRBV5-6 | TRBD2
CASSDTRNQPQHF | TGTGCCAGCAGCGACACGCGCAATCAGCCCCAGCATTTT | . | TRBJ1-5 | TRBV28 | .
CASSPEWQTNYGYTF | TGTGCCAGCTCACCTGAATGGCAGACTAACTATGGCTACACCTTC | . | TRBJ1-2 | TRBV18 | .
CASRQAGGETQYF | TGTGCCAGCAGACAAGCGGGAGGCGAGACCCAGTACTTC | . | TRBJ2-5 | TRBV7-6 | TRBD2
CASSIDRNSGNTIYF | TGTGCCAGTAGTATAGACCGCAACTCTGGAAACACCATATATTTT | . | TRBJ1-3 | TRBV19 | .
CASSYRLAGAYEQYF | TGTGCCAGCAGTTACCGGCTAGCGGGAGCCTACGAGCAGTACTTC | . | TRBJ2-7 | TRBV6-6 | TRBD2
CASSTYPGVDEQFF | TGTGCCAGCAGCACATACCCGGGGGTTGATGAGCAGTTCTTC | few | TRBJ2-1 | TRBV9 | .
CASSRGLEADTDTQYF | TGTGCCAGCAGCCGGGGGTTGGAGGCGGACACAGATACGCAGTATTTT | once | TRBJ2-3 | TRBV7-9 | .
CASSLALSGYEKLFF | TGTGCCAGCAGCTTAGCGCTGTCGGGGTATGAAAAACTGTTTTTT | . | TRBJ1-4 | TRBV7-9 | .
CSATPEQYF | TGCAGTGCGACCCCCGAGCAGTACTTC | . | TRBJ2-7 | TRBV20-1 | .
CASQQGNTYNEQFF | TGTGCCTCTCAACAGGGAAATACCTACAATGAGCAGTTCTTC | . | TRBJ2-1 | TRBV6-1 | .
CASRLTPGGSNTEAFF | TGTGCCAGCAGGTTAACCCCAGGGGGCTCGAACACTGAAGCTTTCTTT | . | TRBJ1-1 | TRBV28 | TRBD1
CASSVGNQGIQPQHF | TGTGCCAGCAGCGTAGGAAATCAGGGAATTCAGCCCCAGCATTTT | . | TRBJ1-5 | TRBV9 | .
CASSLGPTGADGYTF | TGCGCCAGCAGCTTGGGGCCAACAGGGGCCGATGGCTACACCTTC | . | TRBJ1-2 | TRBV5-1 | TRBD1
CASSQNSGSNYGYTF | TGCGCCAGCAGCCAAAACAGCGGGAGTAACTATGGCTACACCTTC | once | TRBJ1-2 | TRBV4-1 | .
CASSIPLDSLNSPLHF | TGTGCCAGTAGTATCCCCTTGGACAGTCTGAATTCACCCCTCCACTTT | . | TRBJ1-6 | TRBV19 | .
CAWNEGLGTQYF | TGTGCCTGGAATGAGGGCCTAGGGACCCAGTACTTC | . | TRBJ2-5 | TRBV30 | .
CASSLRGTGYEKLFF | TGTGCCAGCAGCTTGCGGGGGACAGGTTATGAAAAACTGTTTTTT | . | TRBJ1-4 | TRBV5-6 | TRBD1
CASSLTGLGGYTF | TGTGCCAGCAGTCTCACAGGGTTAGGGGGCTACACCTTC | few | TRBJ1-2 | TRBV5-5 | .
CASSLYSEFHEQFF | TGTGCCAGCAGCTTATATTCCGAGTTCCATGAGCAGTTCTTC | . | TRBJ2-1 | TRBV11-2 | .
CASSVVGGANEKLFF | TGTGCCAGCAGCGTAGTGGGAGGTGCTAATGAAAAACTGTTTTTT | . | TRBJ1-4 | TRBV9 | .
CASTLESLAGNEQFF | TGTGCCAGCACTTTGGAGTCCTTGGCGGGCAATGAGCAGTTCTTC | . | TRBJ2-1 | TRBV28 | .